The 9 T cell receptor beta chains given below trace back to one sample, sequenced in a study of T cell responses to AZD1222 COVID-19 vaccine. Assay used: immunoSEQ multiplex PCR; TCRdb lists only in-frame clones, some missing. This table holds roughly 150,000 clones, about 90% found once. Here the sequenced sample was peripheral blood, taken on day 0 of AZD1222 vaccination. Receptor source: an adult in good health.

CDR3 amino acids: CASRPGRYRVAEAFF. CDR3 DNA: TGTGCCAGCAGGCCGGGCCGATACAGGGTGGCTGAAGCTTTCTTT. The chain couples TRBV2 to TRBJ1-1, with TRBD1 as a possible D gene (6 bases). Germline-derived CDR1 and CDR2 are SNHLY and FYNNEI. This CDR3 region has 15 residues. The V end lost 6 bases, the J end lost 6 bases, and 20 bases lay between the germline ends.

The rearrangement uses TRBV6-2 or TRBV6-3 and TRBJ1-5; TRBD1 agrees at 8 bases. This CDR3 is 15 amino acids long. Per the germline V gene, CDR1 is MNHEY and CDR2 is SVGEGT. With V trimmed by 5 bases and J by 1 base, 4 bases remained unmatched. CDR3 sequence (DNA): TGTGCCAGCAGTCGGACAGGGATGAGCAATCAGCCCCAGCATTTT. The encoded protein is CASSRTGMSNQPQHF.

This chain connects TRBV24-1 to TRBJ2-7, with 9 positions matching TRBD2. Germline CDR1 KGHDR, CDR2 SFDVKD. J gave up 2 bases and V 2 bases, and 0 bases lay outside the gene matches. There are 14 residues in the CDR3. In nucleotides, the CDR3 is TGTGCCACCAGTGATTCTAGCGGGGCCTACGAGCAGTACTTC. Translated, it gives CATSDSSGAYEQYF.

The rearrangement joins TRBV29-1 to TRBJ2-7; the D is unclear. V gave up 1 base and J gave up 3 bases, with 7 bases separating them. The CDR3 sequence is 12 residues long. Germline CDR1 is SQVTM and CDR2 is ANQGSEA. This CDR3 is CSVEVADYEQYF. The CDR3 DNA reads TGCAGCGTTGAAGTGGCAGACTACGAGCAGTACTTC.

The V gene is TRBV19, the J gene TRBJ1-5; no definite D call. The CDR3 loop spans 16 amino acids. The V end lost 3 bases, the J end lost 0 bases, and 12 bases lay between the germline ends. The germline gives CDR1 LNHDA, CDR2 SQIVND (reference sequence). DNA for the CDR3: TGTGCCAGTAGTATGGCAGGCTTATATAGCAATCAGCCCCAGCATTTT. Translated, it gives CASSMAGLYSNQPQHF.

V gene TRBV27 combines with J gene TRBJ2-6, with unresolved D. Germline V lookup: CDR1 MNHEY, CDR2 SMNVEV (reference sequence). Trimming left V 2 bases short and J 0 bases short, with 14 bases between. The CDR3 is 18 residues long. The CDR3 protein is CASSLNGRSYSGANVLTF. Here the CDR3 DNA reads TGTGCCAGCAGTTTAAATGGACGTTCGTACTCTGGGGCCAACGTCCTGACTTTC.

This chain connects TRBV6-5 to TRBJ2-7; 7 bases map to TRBD1. Germline assignment: CDR1 MNHEY and CDR2 SVGAGI. The ends lost 6 bases at V and 2 bases at J; junction bases unmatched: 10. There are 15 residues in the CDR3. The CDR3 protein is CASSWGQIVTYEQYF. The CDR3, as DNA: TGTGCCAGCAGCTGGGGACAGATAGTAACCTACGAGCAGTACTTC.

The chain links TRBV7-9 to TRBJ2-1; D is perhaps TRBD1 (6 bases). The V and J ends lost 5 bases and 5 bases respectively, with 16 bases between them. Germline-derived CDR1 and CDR2 are SEHNR and FQNEAQ (reference sequence). The CDR3 sequence is 15 residues long. The CDR3 DNA reads TGTGCCAGCAGCCCATCCGGGACACCCGACAATGAGCAGTTCTTC. Its protein product is CASSPSGTPDNEQFF. The full variable domain, in which reference TRBV7-9 and TRBJ2-1 provide the parts outside the CDR3, is DTGVSQNPRHKITKRGQNVTFRCDPISEHNRLYWYRQTLGQGPEFLTYFQNEAQLEKSRLLSDRFSAERPKGSFSTLEIQRTEQGDSAMYLCASSPSGTPDNEQFFGPGTRLTVL.

The rearrangement links TRBV5-1 to TRBJ2-7; D gene uncertain. The CDR3 consists of 15 residues. V gave up 1 base and J gave up 0 bases, with 11 bases separating them. Germline values: CDR1 SGHRS, CDR2 YFSETQ. This CDR3 reads CASSLLSGYSYEQYF. CDR3 sequence (DNA): TGCGCCAGCAGCTTGTTGTCAGGTTACTCCTACGAGCAGTACTTC.